The rows below give T cell receptor beta chains drawn from one sample of a study of blood T cell repertoires in COVID-19. Assay used: immunoSEQ multiplex PCR; TCRdb lists only in-frame clones, some missing. In the table there are roughly 440,000 clones, around 89% of which are singletons. The sequencing sample was made of peripheral blood. The receptor set was obtained from a woman aged 45-60 years with COVID-19, enrolled during active disease. Each CDR3 is given with its conserved first and last residue. Each record gives: V gene, J gene, D gene, clone size, CDR3 DNA, CDR3 protein. The D gene is left open where the match is weak. Not every row has a clone size; where given, it reads once, few, many or a size class.

>TRBV3-1/TRBV3-2|TRBJ1-6|-|-
TGTGCCAGCAGCCAAGATCCAGGCCGGTCACCCCTCCACTTT
CASSQDPGRSPLHF
>TRBV3-1/TRBV3-2|TRBJ1-6|-|-
TGTGCCAGCAGCCAAGATCGAAGGGGTTTGGGTTCACCCCTCCACTTT
CASSQDRRGLGSPLHF
>TRBV11-2|TRBJ1-2|-|once
TGTGCCAGCAGCTTAGCGGCGGGGAACTATGGCTACACCTTC
CASSLAAGNYGYTF
>TRBV7-6|TRBJ2-7|TRBD1|-
TGTGCCAGCGGTGCCGGGACAGATTCCTACGAGCAGTACTTC
CASGAGTDSYEQYF
>TRBV4-1|TRBJ2-1|-|-
TGCGCCAGCAGCCAAGATTCAGTGCAGTTCTTC
CASSQDSVQFF
>TRBV29-1|TRBJ2-7|-|-
TGCAGCGTTGAAGGGTACGGGGGCTACGAGCAGTACTTC
CSVEGYGGYEQYF
>TRBV11-2|TRBJ1-2|TRBD1|-
TGTGCCAGCAGTTCTACAATACAGGGGGCAAGCGGCTACACCTTC
CASSSTIQGASGYTF
>TRBV19|TRBJ2-1|-|-
TGTGCCAGTAGTACCAGACTAGTTAATGAGCAGTTCTTC
CASSTRLVNEQFF
>TRBV5-1|TRBJ2-2|-|-
TGCGCCAGCAGTCCGGCGACTGTTTCAGCCCGGGAGCTGTTTTTT
CASSPATVSARELFF
>TRBV18|TRBJ1-3|-|-
TGTGCCAGCTCACCTGACAGCCGAGAGAACACCATATATTTT
CASSPDSRENTIYF
>TRBV5-1|TRBJ2-6|-|-
TGCGCCAGCAGCTTCGACATGACTGGGGCCAACGTCCTGACTTTC
CASSFDMTGANVLTF
>TRBV2|TRBJ1-2|-|-
TGTGCCAGCAGCGGGGGGGACACCTCTTATGGCTACACCTTC
CASSGGDTSYGYTF
>TRBV11-2|TRBJ2-1|-|-
TGTGCCAGCAGCTTAGGTAGCCTACGCGATGAGCAGTTCTTC
CASSLGSLRDEQFF
>TRBV6-5|TRBJ2-3|TRBD2|-
TGTGCCAGCAGCGAGCGGGGGCTCGATACGCAGTATTTT
CASSERGLDTQYF
>TRBV6-6|TRBJ2-2|-|-
TGTGCCAGCAGTTACGGCGGGGACACCGGGGAGCTGTTTTTT
CASSYGGDTGELFF
>TRBV24-1|TRBJ1-5|TRBD1|-
TGTGCCACCAGTGATTTCCTAGACCGGGACAGTTCAAATCAGCCCCAGCATTTT
CATSDFLDRDSSNQPQHF
>TRBV11-2|TRBJ2-1|TRBD2|-
TGTGCCAGCAGCTTCTCGGTGACTAGCGTCAATGAGCAGTTCTTC
CASSFSVTSVNEQFF
>TRBV6-1|TRBJ1-2|-|-
TGTGCCAGCAGTGAAGCGGCAAGATCCTATGGCTACACCTTC
CASSEAARSYGYTF
>TRBV18|TRBJ1-2|-|-
TGTGCCAGCTCACCATCGGCCCGGCGGGGCTATGGCTACACCTTC
CASSPSARRGYGYTF
>TRBV29-1|TRBJ2-3|TRBD2|-
TGCAGCGGGGGAAGCGGGGTGGGCACAGATACGCAGTATTTT
CSGGSGVGTDTQYF
>TRBV2|TRBJ1-5|-|-
TGTGCCAGCAGTAATGGGGCTGGGCAGCCCCAGCATTTT
CASSNGAGQPQHF
>TRBV28|TRBJ2-3|TRBD2|-
TGTGCCAGCAGTCCCGGGGGGGTCGGGGATACGCAGTATTTT
CASSPGGVGDTQYF
>TRBV28|TRBJ1-2|TRBD1|-
TGTGCCAGCAGTCGCCCTTCAGGGGGCGCGAGGGGCTACACCTTC
CASSRPSGGARGYTF
>TRBV4-2|TRBJ1-3|-|-
TGTGCCAGCAGTCACTCTGGAAACACCATATATTTT
CASSHSGNTIYF
>TRBV28|TRBJ2-7|TRBD2|-
TGTGCCAGCAGCACGGCGGGGGGGGACGGGGAGCAGTACTTC
CASSTAGGDGEQYF
>TRBV7-9|TRBJ1-2|-|-
TGTGCCAGCAGCTCCATTACAGGGAATGGCTACACCTTC
CASSSITGNGYTF
>TRBV12-2|TRBJ1-2|-|-
TGTGCAAGTCGCTTAGTTCTGGGGCAGGGTATGGACTATGGCTACACCTTC
CASRLVLGQGMDYGYTF
>TRBV19|TRBJ2-1|TRBD2|-
TGTGCCAGTAGTATAGGTAGCGGGGGCTCCTACAATGAGCAGTTCTTC
CASSIGSGGSYNEQFF
>TRBV19|TRBJ1-5|-|-
TGTGCCAGTAGTATACTCAGCGGTCAGCCCCAGCATTTT
CASSILSGQPQHF
>TRBV5-1|TRBJ2-1|TRBD1|-
TGCGCCAGCAGCTTGGCCGGGACAGGGGGCTTGTATGAGCAGTTCTTC
CASSLAGTGGLYEQFF
>TRBV5-6|TRBJ1-4|TRBD1|-
TGTGCCAGTACCTGGGACAGGGGTGAAAAACTGTTTTTT
CASTWDRGEKLFF
>TRBV9|TRBJ1-2|-|-
TGTGCCAGCACAGGGGTGCGCTATGGCTACACCTTC
CASTGVRYGYTF
>TRBV12-3/TRBV12-4|TRBJ1-2|TRBD1|-
TGTGCCACGGGACAGGGGGCGAGTGGCTACACCTTC
CATGQGASGYTF
>TRBV19|TRBJ1-2|-|-
TGTGCCAGTAGTATAGAATCCCAGGGTGACTATGGCTACACCTTC
CASSIESQGDYGYTF
>TRBV6-5|TRBJ1-5|TRBD1|-
TGTGCCAGACAGGGGGATCAGCCCCAGCATTTT
CARQGDQPQHF
>TRBV19|TRBJ1-2|TRBD1|-
TGTGCCAGTCAGACAGGGGGCGGCTATGGCTACACCTTC
CASQTGGGYGYTF